This TCR beta chain was observed in a study of blood T cell repertoires in COVID-19. Germline V gene data show CDR1 as LNHDA and CDR2 as SQIVND (reference sequence). The V gene end was trimmed by 7 bases and the J gene end by 4 bases; junction bases not matched to a gene: 15. The CDR3 sequence is 16 residues long. The table came from immunoSEQ multiplex PCR; TCRdb's copy has only in-frame clones and leaves some out. This table holds about 390,000 clones, around 87% found once. This TCR came from a woman aged 55 to 70 with COVID-19, enrolled during active disease. Input material: peripheral blood. This chain uses TRBV19 with TRBJ2-5; 7 bases line up with TRBD2. This chain's CDR3 is CASTSVAAGEAETQYF. The CDR3 DNA reads TGTGCCAGTACGAGTGTGGCGGCGGGGGAGGCAGAGACCCAGTACTTC.